This T cell receptor (beta chain) is from a study of T cells in Graves' hyperthyroidism and ophthalmopathy (dated by TCRdb to 2018 to 2020). With regard to the full study: Peripheral blood samples were taken at the time of initial diagnosis, prior to any treatment. To identify TCR V-J signatures that set the groups apart, the researchers used a discovery cohort of 100 patients, made up of 40 to 45 with Graves' ophthalmopathy and 55 to 65 with stable Graves' hyperthyroidism. Prospective prediction of ophthalmopathy was tested in an independent validation cohort consisting of some 19 hyperthyroidism patients and approximately 16 patients who later progressed to ophthalmopathy. The 85 to 100 discovery patients were divided at random into training and test sets in a 7:3 ratio. In addition, the study compared T-cell repertoires in thyroid tissue and in blood from over 5 Graves' hyperthyroidism patients. Following sampling, methimazole starting at 30 mg daily was given to hyperthyroidism patients, and high-dose intravenous methylprednisolone was given to ophthalmopathy patients. The paper describes TCR Vbeta CDR3 sequencing of 135 peripheral blood samples, made up of 43 ophthalmopathy patients, around 73 hyperthyroidism patients and 17 progressor patients.

Based on the germline V gene, the CDR1 and CDR2 sequences are MDHEN and SYDVKM. The CDR3 holds 14 amino acids from the cysteine to the phenylalanine. This entry keeps only the CDR3 DNA: 42 bases, framed from base 1. Relative to germline, V is missing 5 bases and J is missing 2 bases, with 5 bases of the junction outside any gene match. The paper as a whole reports these results and caveats: Most expanded thyroid clonotypes (frequency above 0.001) were also detected in blood, a finding suggesting that blood repertoires may reflect thyroid immune responses. During validation, the model predicted progression to ophthalmopathy a median of about 6.3 months ahead of onset, with more than 55% sensitivity and roughly 75% specificity. No statistical method was used to set the sample size in advance, and investigators knew the group allocation. In cross-validation, a model built on a 13 V-J signature told ophthalmopathy apart from stable hyperthyroidism with over 85% sensitivity and approximately 81% specificity, and in testing the same model reached 80%/75%.

This clonotype was observed at least ten times. Its antigen remains unidentified. Base qualities are missing; no much larger clone stands one base away. Graves' hyperthyroidism was defined as stable when no progression to ophthalmopathy occurred over 18 months of follow-up. Hyperthyroidism patients were newly diagnosed, had a disease duration of under 2 months, and were aged 18 to 65 years. Exclusion was applied to patients with uncontrolled infections, other autoimmune diseases, pregnancy or lactation. Diagnoses relied on clinical symptoms, serum thyroxine and TRAb, thyroid ultrasound and orbital computed tomography. Ficoll-Paque density gradient centrifugation was used to isolate PBMCs from about 10 ml of fresh peripheral blood. Total RNA was extracted using Trizol reagent, and RNA quality was assessed on an Agilent 2100 Bioanalyzer. The TCR beta CDR3 regions were amplified from RNA transcripts. For the first round of RT-PCR on the TCR CDR3, the HTBI primer set was used together with the Qiagen OneStep RT-PCR kit. Libraries were constructed in a second round of multiplex PCR, after which size selection and purification were performed. Libraries were sequenced paired-end with 100 bp reads on an Illumina HiSeq2000. In the original analysis: SOAPnuke was used to process the raw data, throwing out any read that contained adapters or uncalled bases, had a mean Phred below 15, or lacked an exact constant-primer or identifier match. High-quality paired reads were merged with COPE v1.2.5, and unique nucleotide sequences were defined as clonotypes. MiTCR v1.1 was used to align clonotypes to the IMGT TRBV, TRBD and TRBJ reference segments. The analysis was restricted to V-J combinations with a frequency above 0.0001, which together covered 99% to 99.2% of the repertoires. A TCS score was defined as the ratio between F50 (clonal expansion) and ExV (chaos), using BLOSUM62-based TCRdist between CDR3 peptides within each V-J. Welch's t-statistics and random forest reduced just over 500 V-J features to roughly 13, which were used in a naive Bayes classifier (R e1071). TCRdb itself trimmed the public reads at Q25 with fastp, ran MiXCR and retained productive beta chains. For every CDR3 protein sequence, its rows merge into one entry that carries the most common genes and DNA. It is TCRdb's table, rather than the study itself, that gives the V and J calls and clone size. This sample gives more than 650,000 distinct CDR3 sequences in total; 11% to 15% of them show up just once. The leading ten clones occupy 9.5% to 13% of the sample.

The rearrangement combines TRBV28 with TRBJ2-5; 7 middle bases align to TRBD2. The source is a woman aged 18-35 years with Graves' hyperthyroidism. The sequenced sample consisted of blood. The DNA sequence is given as TGTGCCAGCAGTCAACCCGGGGGGCAAGAGACCCAGTACTTC. It translates to CASSQPGGQETQYF.